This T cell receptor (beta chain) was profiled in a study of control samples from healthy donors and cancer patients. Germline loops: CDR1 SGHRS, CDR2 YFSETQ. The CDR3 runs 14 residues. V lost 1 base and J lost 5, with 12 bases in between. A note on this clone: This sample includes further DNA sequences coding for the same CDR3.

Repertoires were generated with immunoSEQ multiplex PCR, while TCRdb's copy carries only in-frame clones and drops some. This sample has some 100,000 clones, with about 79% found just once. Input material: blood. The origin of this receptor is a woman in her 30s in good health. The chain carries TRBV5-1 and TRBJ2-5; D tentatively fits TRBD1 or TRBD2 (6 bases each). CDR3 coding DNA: TGCGCCAGCAGCTTGCGGGGGCTGGGGGAGACCCAGTACTTC. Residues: CASSLRGLGETQYF.